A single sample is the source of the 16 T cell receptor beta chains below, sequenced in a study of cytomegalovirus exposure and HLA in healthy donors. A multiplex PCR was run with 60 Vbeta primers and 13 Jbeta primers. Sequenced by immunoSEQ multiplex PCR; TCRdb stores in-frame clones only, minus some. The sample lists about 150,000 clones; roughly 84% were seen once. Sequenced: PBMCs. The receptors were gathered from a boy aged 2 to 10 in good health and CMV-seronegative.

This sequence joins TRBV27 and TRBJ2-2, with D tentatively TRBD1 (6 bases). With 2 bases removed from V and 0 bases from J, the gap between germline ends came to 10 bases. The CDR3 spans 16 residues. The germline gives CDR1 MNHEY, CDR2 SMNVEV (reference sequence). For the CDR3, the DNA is TGTGCCAGCAGTTTAATAGGACAGACGAACACCGGGGAGCTGTTTTTT. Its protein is CASSLIGQTNTGELFF.

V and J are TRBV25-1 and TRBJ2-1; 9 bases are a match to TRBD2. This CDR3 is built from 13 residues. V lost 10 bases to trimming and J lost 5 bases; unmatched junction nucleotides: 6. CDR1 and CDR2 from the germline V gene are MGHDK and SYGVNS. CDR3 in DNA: TGTGCCACTGGACTAGCGATTAACAATGAGCAGTTCTTC. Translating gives CATGLAINNEQFF.

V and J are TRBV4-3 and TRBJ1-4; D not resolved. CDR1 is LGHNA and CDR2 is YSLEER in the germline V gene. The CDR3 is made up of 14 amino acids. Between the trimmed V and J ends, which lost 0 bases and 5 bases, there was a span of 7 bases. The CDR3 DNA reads TGCGCCAGCAGCCAAGAGAGCACGAATGAAAAACTGTTTTTT. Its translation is CASSQESTNEKLFF.

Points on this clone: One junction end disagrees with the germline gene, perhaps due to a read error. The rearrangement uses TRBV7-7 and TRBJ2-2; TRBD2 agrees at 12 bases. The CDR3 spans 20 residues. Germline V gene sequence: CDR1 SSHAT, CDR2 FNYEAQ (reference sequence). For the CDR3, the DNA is TGTGCTAGCAGTTATAAGATACTAGCGGGAGGCCCGATGAACACCGGGGAGCTGTTTTTT. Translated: CASSYKILAGGPMNTGELFF.

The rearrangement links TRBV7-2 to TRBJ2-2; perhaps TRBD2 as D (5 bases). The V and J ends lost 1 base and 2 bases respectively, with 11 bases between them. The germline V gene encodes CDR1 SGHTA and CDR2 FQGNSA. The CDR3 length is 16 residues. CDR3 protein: CASSLDNRLNTGELFF. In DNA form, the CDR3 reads TGTGCCAGCAGCTTAGACAACAGACTAAACACCGGGGAGCTGTTTTTT.

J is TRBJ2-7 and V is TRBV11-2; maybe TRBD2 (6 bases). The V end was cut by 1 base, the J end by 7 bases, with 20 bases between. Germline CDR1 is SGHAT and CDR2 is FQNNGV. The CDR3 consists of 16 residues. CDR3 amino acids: CASSLAPQSGVGEQYF. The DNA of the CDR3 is TGTGCCAGCAGCTTAGCACCTCAATCGGGGGTAGGGGAGCAGTACTTC.

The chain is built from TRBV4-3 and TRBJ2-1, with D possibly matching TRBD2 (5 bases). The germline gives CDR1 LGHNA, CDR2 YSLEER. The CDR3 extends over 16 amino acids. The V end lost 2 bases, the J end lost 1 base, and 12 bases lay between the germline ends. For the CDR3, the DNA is TGCGCCAGCAGCCAATCCCTAGCTTCGTCCTACAATGAGCAGTTCTTC. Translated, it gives CASSQSLASSYNEQFF.

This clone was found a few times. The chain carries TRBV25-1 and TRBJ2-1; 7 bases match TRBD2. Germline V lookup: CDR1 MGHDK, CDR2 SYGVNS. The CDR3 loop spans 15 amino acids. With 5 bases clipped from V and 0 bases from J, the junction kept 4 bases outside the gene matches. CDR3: CASSPLAGSYNEQFF. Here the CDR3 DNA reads TGTGCCAGCAGTCCCTTAGCGGGCTCCTACAATGAGCAGTTCTTC.

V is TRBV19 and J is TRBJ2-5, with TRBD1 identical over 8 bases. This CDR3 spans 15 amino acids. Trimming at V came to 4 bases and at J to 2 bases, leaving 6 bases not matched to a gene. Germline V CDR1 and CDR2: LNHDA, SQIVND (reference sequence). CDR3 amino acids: CASSRHGTGQETQYF. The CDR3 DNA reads TGTGCCAGTAGTAGACACGGGACAGGACAAGAGACCCAGTACTTC.

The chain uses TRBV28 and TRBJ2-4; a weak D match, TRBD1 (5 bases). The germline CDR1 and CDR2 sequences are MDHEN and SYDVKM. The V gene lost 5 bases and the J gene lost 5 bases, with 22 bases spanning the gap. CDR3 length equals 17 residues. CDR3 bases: TGTGCCAGCAGTCCCCGAGGATCCTCAGGGTTTGAAAACATTCAGTACTTC. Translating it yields CASSPRGSSGFENIQYF. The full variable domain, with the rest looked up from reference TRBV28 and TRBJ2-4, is DVKVTQSSRYLVKRTGEKVFLECVQDMDHENMFWYRQDPGLGLRLIYFSYDVKMKEKGDIPEGYSVSREKKERFSLILESASTNQTSMYLCASSPRGSSGFENIQYFGAGTRLSVL.

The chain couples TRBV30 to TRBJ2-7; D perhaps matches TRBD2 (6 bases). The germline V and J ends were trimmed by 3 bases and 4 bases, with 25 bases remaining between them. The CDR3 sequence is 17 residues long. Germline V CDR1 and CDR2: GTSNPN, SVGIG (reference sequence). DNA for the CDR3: TGTGCCTGGAGCGATATTCGCCACCGGGTTAGCGGATACGAGCAGTACTTC. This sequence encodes CAWSDIRHRVSGYEQYF.

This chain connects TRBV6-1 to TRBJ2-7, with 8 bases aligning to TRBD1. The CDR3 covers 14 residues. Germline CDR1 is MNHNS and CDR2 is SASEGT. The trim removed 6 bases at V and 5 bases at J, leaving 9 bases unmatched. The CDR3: CASSRTGKFDEQYF. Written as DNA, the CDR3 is TGTGCCAGCAGCAGGACAGGGAAATTCGACGAGCAGTACTTC.

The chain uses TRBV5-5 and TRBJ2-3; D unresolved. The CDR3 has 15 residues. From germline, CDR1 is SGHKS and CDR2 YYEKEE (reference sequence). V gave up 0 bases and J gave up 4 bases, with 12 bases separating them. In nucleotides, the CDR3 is TGTGCCAGCAGCTTGGGCGGCTATGGAGCAGATACGCAGTATTTT. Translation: CASSLGGYGADTQYF.

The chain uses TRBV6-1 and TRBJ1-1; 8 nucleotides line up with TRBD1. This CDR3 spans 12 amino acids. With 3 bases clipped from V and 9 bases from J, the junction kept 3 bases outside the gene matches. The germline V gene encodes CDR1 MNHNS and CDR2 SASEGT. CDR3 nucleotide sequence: TGTGCCAGCAGTGACAGGGGGCGGAAAGCTTTCTTT. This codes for CASSDRGRKAFF.

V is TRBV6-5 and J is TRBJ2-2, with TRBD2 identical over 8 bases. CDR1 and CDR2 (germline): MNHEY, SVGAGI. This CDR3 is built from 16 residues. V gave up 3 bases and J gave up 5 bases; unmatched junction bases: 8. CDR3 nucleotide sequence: TGTGCCAGCAGTTATGAACTAGCGGCGGGGACCGGGGAGCTGTTTTTT. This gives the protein CASSYELAAGTGELFF.

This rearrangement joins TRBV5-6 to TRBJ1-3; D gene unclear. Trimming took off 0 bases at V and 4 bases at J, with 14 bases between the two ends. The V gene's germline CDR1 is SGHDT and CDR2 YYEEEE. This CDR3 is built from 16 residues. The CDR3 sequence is CASSLERGTGGNTIYF. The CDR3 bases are TGTGCCAGCAGCTTGGAGCGGGGAACTGGAGGAAACACCATATATTTT.